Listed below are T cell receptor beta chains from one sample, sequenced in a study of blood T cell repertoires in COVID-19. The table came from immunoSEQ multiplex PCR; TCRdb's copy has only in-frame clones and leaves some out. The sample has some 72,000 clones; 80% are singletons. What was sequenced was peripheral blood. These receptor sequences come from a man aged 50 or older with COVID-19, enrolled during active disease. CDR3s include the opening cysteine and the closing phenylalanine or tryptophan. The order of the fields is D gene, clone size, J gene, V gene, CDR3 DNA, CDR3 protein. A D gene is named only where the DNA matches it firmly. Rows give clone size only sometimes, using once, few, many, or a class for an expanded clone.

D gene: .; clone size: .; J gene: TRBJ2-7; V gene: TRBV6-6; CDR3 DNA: TGTGCCAGCAGTTTCTCCGGGGGACCCTACGAGCAGTACTTC; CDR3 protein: CASSFSGGPYEQYF
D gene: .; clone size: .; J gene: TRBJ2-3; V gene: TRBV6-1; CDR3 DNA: TGTGCCAGCAGTGAAAGGGCAGGGACAGATACGCAGTATTTT; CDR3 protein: CASSERAGTDTQYF
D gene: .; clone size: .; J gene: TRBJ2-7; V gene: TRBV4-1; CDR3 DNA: TGCGCCAGCAGCCAAGGGGCAGGGAAAACTTTCGAGCAGTACTTC; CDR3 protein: CASSQGAGKTFEQYF
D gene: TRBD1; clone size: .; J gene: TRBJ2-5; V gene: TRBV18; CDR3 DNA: TGTGCCAGCTCCATGACAGGGGGCCCCCAAGAGACCCAGTACTTC; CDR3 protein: CASSMTGGPQETQYF
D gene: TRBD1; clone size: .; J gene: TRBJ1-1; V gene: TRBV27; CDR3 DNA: TGTGCCAGCAGTCCAGCCCCGAACAGGGGGCTTAGTAACACTGAAGCTTTCTTT; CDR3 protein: CASSPAPNRGLSNTEAFF
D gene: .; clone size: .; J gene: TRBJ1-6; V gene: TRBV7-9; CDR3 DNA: TGTGCCAGCAGCTATTCCGGAACTAGAAAGAATTCACCCCTCCACTTT; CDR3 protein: CASSYSGTRKNSPLHF
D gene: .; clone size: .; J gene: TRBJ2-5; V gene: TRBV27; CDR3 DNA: TGTGCCAGCACCTTCTCGGCGGGCAGGCAAGAGACCCAGTACTTC; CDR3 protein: CASTFSAGRQETQYF
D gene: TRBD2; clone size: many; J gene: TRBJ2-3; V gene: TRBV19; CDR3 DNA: TGTGCCAGTAGTCCAGAGAGGGCGGGAGGGCTTACGCAGTATTTT; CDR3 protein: CASSPERAGGLTQYF
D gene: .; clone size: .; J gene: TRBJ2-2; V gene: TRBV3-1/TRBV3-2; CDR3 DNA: TGTGCCAGCAGCCAAGGACGGGGCACCGGGGAGCTGTTTTTT; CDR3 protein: CASSQGRGTGELFF
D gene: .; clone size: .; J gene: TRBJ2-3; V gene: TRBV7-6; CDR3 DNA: TGTGCCAGCAGCTTGGGACTCGGCGGGCACACAGATACGCAGTATTTT; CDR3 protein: CASSLGLGGHTDTQYF
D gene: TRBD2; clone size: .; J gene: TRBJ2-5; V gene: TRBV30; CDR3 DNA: TGTGCCTGGAGTGTACCGGCTAGCGGGACGGAGACCCAGTACTTC; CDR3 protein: CAWSVPASGTETQYF
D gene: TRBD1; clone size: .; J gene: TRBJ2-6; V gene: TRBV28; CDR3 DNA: TGTGCCAGCAGTTCGGGACAGCCCTCTGGGGCCAACGTCCTGACTTTC; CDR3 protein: CASSSGQPSGANVLTF
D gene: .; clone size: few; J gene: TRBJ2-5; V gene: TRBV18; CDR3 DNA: TGTGCCAGCTCACCACGGGACTCCCAAGAGACCCAGTACTTC; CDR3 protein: CASSPRDSQETQYF
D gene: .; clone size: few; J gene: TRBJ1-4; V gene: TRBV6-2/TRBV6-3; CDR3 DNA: TGTGCCAGCAGTTACTCTCGACAGGATATTGAAAAACTGTTTTTT; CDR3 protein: CASSYSRQDIEKLFF
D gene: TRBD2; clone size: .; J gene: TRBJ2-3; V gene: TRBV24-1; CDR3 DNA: TGTGCCACCAGTGATCGTCTAGCGGGTGCAGATACGCAGTATTTT; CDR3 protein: CATSDRLAGADTQYF
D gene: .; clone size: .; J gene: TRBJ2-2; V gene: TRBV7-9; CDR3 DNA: TGTGCCAGCAGCTTAGGAGGAGGAACCGGGGAGCTGTTTTTT; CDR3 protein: CASSLGGGTGELFF